These T cell receptor beta chains were read from a single sample in a study of blood T cell repertoires in COVID-19. Here immunoSEQ multiplex PCR was the method, and the copy in TCRdb shows in-frame clones only, minus some. The sample comprises 200,000 to 250,000 clones, 75% to 85% of which are singletons, and roughly 5.1% rests with the top ten. The sequenced sample consisted of peripheral blood. These receptors came from a woman in her seventies with COVID-19, enrolled during active disease. Each CDR3 is given with its conserved first and last residue. Each record gives: J gene, V gene, D gene, clone size, CDR3 protein, CDR3 DNA. A D gene is named only where the DNA matches it firmly. Clone sizes are given selectively: once, few, many, or a class where the clone is expanded.

j_call: TRBJ2-1
v_call: TRBV28
d_call: TRBD2
clone_size: .
cdr3_aa: CASSTPGTSINEQFF
cdr3_nt: TGTGCCAGCAGTACGCCCGGGACTAGCATCAATGAGCAGTTCTTC

j_call: TRBJ2-7
v_call: TRBV2
d_call: .
clone_size: .
cdr3_aa: CASRQGRSSYEQYF
cdr3_nt: TGTGCCAGCAGGCAGGGGCGGAGCTCCTACGAGCAGTACTTC

j_call: TRBJ1-2
v_call: TRBV7-9
d_call: .
clone_size: .
cdr3_aa: CASSLIGDYTF
cdr3_nt: TGTGCCAGCAGCTTAATAGGGGACTACACCTTC

j_call: TRBJ2-3
v_call: TRBV5-1
d_call: .
clone_size: few
cdr3_aa: CASSPGDRGDTQYF
cdr3_nt: TGCGCCAGCAGCCCGGGGGACCGTGGAGATACGCAGTATTTT

j_call: TRBJ2-7
v_call: TRBV6-1
d_call: .
clone_size: few
cdr3_aa: CATRGGSSYEQYF
cdr3_nt: TGTGCTACCAGGGGTGGTAGCTCCTACGAGCAGTACTTC

j_call: TRBJ2-1
v_call: TRBV4-3
d_call: .
clone_size: .
cdr3_aa: CASSQESSGVAYNEQFF
cdr3_nt: TGCGCCAGCAGCCAAGAGTCGTCGGGAGTCGCCTACAATGAGCAGTTCTTC

j_call: TRBJ2-4
v_call: TRBV6-5
d_call: .
clone_size: .
cdr3_aa: CASSTVGTKNIQYF
cdr3_nt: TGTGCCAGCAGCACGGTGGGGACTAAAAACATTCAGTACTTC

j_call: TRBJ1-1
v_call: TRBV27
d_call: .
clone_size: few
cdr3_aa: CASSFLGASTEAFF
cdr3_nt: TGTGCCAGCAGTTTTTTGGGCGCAAGCACTGAAGCTTTCTTT

j_call: TRBJ1-5
v_call: TRBV28
d_call: .
clone_size: .
cdr3_aa: CASSSGVGNQPQHF
cdr3_nt: TGTGCCAGCAGTTCGGGGGTGGGCAATCAGCCCCAGCATTTT

j_call: TRBJ2-5
v_call: TRBV7-2
d_call: .
clone_size: .
cdr3_aa: CASSPTLVKETQYF
cdr3_nt: TGTGCCAGCAGCCCAACCCTAGTCAAAGAGACCCAGTACTTC

j_call: TRBJ1-6
v_call: TRBV18
d_call: TRBD1
clone_size: .
cdr3_aa: CASSPRQGDSPLHF
cdr3_nt: TGTGCCAGCTCACCACGACAGGGAGATTCACCCCTCCACTTT

j_call: TRBJ2-2
v_call: TRBV5-6
d_call: .
clone_size: .
cdr3_aa: CASSWVGRKSTGELFF
cdr3_nt: TGTGCCAGCAGCTGGGTGGGCAGAAAAAGCACCGGGGAGCTGTTTTTT

j_call: TRBJ2-7
v_call: TRBV18
d_call: .
clone_size: .
cdr3_aa: CASSPREIYEQYF
cdr3_nt: TGTGCCAGCTCACCTAGAGAAATCTACGAGCAGTACTTC

j_call: TRBJ2-2
v_call: TRBV5-1
d_call: TRBD2
clone_size: once
cdr3_aa: CASSFSSGNTGELFF
cdr3_nt: TGCGCCAGCAGCTTTTCTAGCGGGAACACCGGGGAGCTGTTTTTT

j_call: TRBJ1-1
v_call: TRBV10-2
d_call: .
clone_size: .
cdr3_aa: CASSAGSLNTEAFF
cdr3_nt: TGCGCCAGCAGCGCCGGGAGTTTGAACACTGAAGCTTTCTTT

j_call: TRBJ2-7
v_call: TRBV7-2
d_call: TRBD2
clone_size: .
cdr3_aa: CASSLGASGRNEQYF
cdr3_nt: TGTGCCAGCAGCTTAGGGGCTAGCGGGAGAAACGAGCAGTACTTC

j_call: TRBJ2-1
v_call: TRBV5-1
d_call: TRBD1
clone_size: .
cdr3_aa: CASSGTEDSYNEQFF
cdr3_nt: TGCGCCAGCAGCGGGACAGAGGACTCTTACAATGAGCAGTTCTTC

j_call: TRBJ2-7
v_call: TRBV28
d_call: TRBD1
clone_size: .
cdr3_aa: CASSSRRGFHYEQYF
cdr3_nt: TGTGCCAGCAGTTCACGCAGGGGGTTCCACTACGAGCAGTACTTC

j_call: TRBJ2-7
v_call: TRBV28
d_call: TRBD2
clone_size: once
cdr3_aa: CASSLFQRGAYEQYF
cdr3_nt: TGTGCCAGCAGTTTATTCCAGCGGGGGGCCTACGAGCAGTACTTC

j_call: TRBJ2-5
v_call: TRBV24-1
d_call: .
clone_size: .
cdr3_aa: CATSRSYFAGSGTQYF
cdr3_nt: TGTGCCACCAGCCGCTCCTACTTCGCCGGGAGCGGGACCCAGTACTTC

j_call: TRBJ1-3
v_call: TRBV9
d_call: .
clone_size: .
cdr3_aa: CASSPLTPSSGNTIYF
cdr3_nt: TGTGCCAGCAGCCCCCTAACCCCGAGCTCTGGAAACACCATATATTTT

j_call: TRBJ1-5
v_call: TRBV19
d_call: .
clone_size: .
cdr3_aa: CASSIDTGRNQPQHF
cdr3_nt: TGTGCCAGTAGTATAGATACAGGCCGGAATCAGCCCCAGCATTTT

j_call: TRBJ1-3
v_call: TRBV5-1
d_call: .
clone_size: .
cdr3_aa: CASSLADGQNTIYF
cdr3_nt: TGCGCCAGCAGCTTGGCCGACGGACAAAACACCATATATTTT

j_call: TRBJ2-5
v_call: TRBV5-1
d_call: .
clone_size: .
cdr3_aa: CASSLRETQYF
cdr3_nt: TGCGCCAGCAGCTTGCGGGAGACCCAGTACTTC

j_call: TRBJ1-5
v_call: TRBV10-3
d_call: TRBD1
clone_size: .
cdr3_aa: CAISEPTGGGQPQHF
cdr3_nt: TGTGCCATCAGTGAGCCTACAGGGGGCGGGCAGCCCCAGCATTTT

j_call: TRBJ2-5
v_call: TRBV5-1
d_call: .
clone_size: .
cdr3_aa: CASRMAGLIEETQYF
cdr3_nt: TGCGCCAGCAGGATGGCAGGGTTGATAGAGGAGACCCAGTACTTC

j_call: TRBJ2-1
v_call: TRBV7-3
d_call: TRBD2
clone_size: .
cdr3_aa: CASSSGTSGSFLDEQFF
cdr3_nt: TGTGCCAGCAGCTCCGGGACTAGCGGGAGTTTTTTGGATGAGCAGTTCTTC

j_call: TRBJ2-7
v_call: TRBV9
d_call: .
clone_size: .
cdr3_aa: CASSVLDVATGVEQYF
cdr3_nt: TGTGCCAGCAGCGTATTGGATGTGGCTACCGGGGTCGAGCAGTACTTC

j_call: TRBJ1-3
v_call: TRBV7-2
d_call: TRBD1
clone_size: .
cdr3_aa: CASSPMDRGGNTIYF
cdr3_nt: TGTGCCAGCAGCCCCATGGACAGGGGTGGAAACACCATATATTTT